The entry below describes one TCR beta chain. Its cognate antigen is unknown. The source of the sample is a study of T cells in tuberculosis. Across the whole study: In South Africa, adults with active tuberculosis were compared with IGRA-negative and latently infected IGRA-positive adolescents. Study results and caveats: Classification accuracy was around 90% (AUROC more than 0.8) with the GMM-specific repertoire. Smaller distances to GMM-specific TCRs suggested their expansion in active tuberculosis.

Time point specified: new active TB diagnosis, blood taken before or within 7 days of starting treatment. Data came from immunoSEQ multiplex PCR; TCRdb stores just in-frame clones and leaves some out. The sample shows around 35,000 clones, approximately 90% of them seen only once. The receptor comes from an adult with tuberculosis. Sequenced here: PBMCs, sampled at tuberculosis diagnosis.

The CDR3 nucleotides read TGTGCCAGCTCAATACAGGGGATTGGTGAAAAACTGTTTTTT. It is translated as CASSIQGIGEKLFF. This chain joins TRBV18 and TRBJ1-4; 7 nucleotides align to TRBD1. CDR1 and CDR2 (germline): KGHSH, LQKENI. J lost 7 bases, V lost 5 bases, and 7 bases had no gene match. This CDR3 region has 14 residues.